Each of the 22 T cell receptor beta chains below was sequenced from the same sample in a study of CD8+ T cells in alopecia areata (dated by TCRdb to 2016 to 2019). Receptor amplification or capture employed the immunoSEQ multiplex PCR assay. To provide template for TCR sequencing, every sample had RNA extracted and reverse transcribed into cDNA. TCRdb holds this immuneACCESS table with in-frame rearrangements only. Some clones are missing; in checked studies, unresolved V genes explain under half, and the rest has no known cause. The sample yields 180,000 or so clones; about 62% were counted once. The top ten clones comprise approximately 5.1% of the sample. The time point label, read with the paper, signifies: roughly 24 weeks on oral tofacitinib. The intended sense of this specimen's treatment or condition label: oral pan-JAK inhibitor, 5-10 mg twice daily. The sequencing used CD4+ T cells sorted from blood, collected at week 24, from a patient treated with tofacitinib. These receptors all stem from a human donor with alopecia areata.

This sequence joins TRBV4-1 and TRBJ2-2; D is unclear. The germline gives CDR1 MGHRA, CDR2 YSYEKL. The length of the CDR3 is 16 residues. V lost 0 bases to trimming and J lost 3 bases, with 11 bases between them. DNA of the CDR3: TGCGCCAGCAGCCAAGAATTCAACTCCTACACCGGGGAGCTGTTTTTT. The encoded protein is CASSQEFNSYTGELFF.

This chain uses TRBV10-3 with TRBJ2-5, with D perhaps matching TRBD1 or TRBD2 (6 bases each). From germline, CDR1 is ENHRY and CDR2 SYGVKD. Trimming stripped 3 bases from V and 3 bases from J, with 14 bases between. The CDR3 is made up of 15 amino acids. The CDR3 region is CAISENKGGKETQYF. The CDR3 nucleotides read TGTGCCATCAGTGAAAATAAGGGGGGCAAAGAGACCCAGTACTTC.

The chain carries TRBV4-3 and TRBJ2-7; 7 nucleotides align to TRBD1. V trimming: 10 bases; J trimming: 3 bases; junction bases outside the gene matches: 9. In germline, CDR1 is LGHNA, CDR2 YSLEER. The CDR3 contains 13 residues. The chain's CDR3 is CANRGQLHYEQYF. As DNA, the CDR3 is TGCGCCAACAGGGGACAGCTACACTACGAGCAGTACTTC.

This chain connects TRBV18 to TRBJ2-7; tentatively, D is TRBD1 or TRBD2 (6 bases each). Germline V gives CDR1 KGHSH, CDR2 LQKENI. The V end lost 3 bases, the J end lost 4 bases, and 16 bases lay between the germline ends. This CDR3 has 15 residues. CDR3 sequence: CASSPVPGEAYEQYF. CDR3 bases: TGTGCCAGCTCACCGGTTCCAGGGGAGGCTTACGAGCAGTACTTC.

This rearrangement joins TRBV6-5 to TRBJ1-2, with D unclear. The CDR3 spans 14 residues. The V gene lost 5 bases and the J gene lost 7 bases, with 17 bases spanning the gap. Germline V gives CDR1 MNHEY, CDR2 SVGAGI. For the CDR3, the DNA is TGTGCCAGCAGTAAGACTGACCGGAGAGGTGGCTACACCTTC. Residues: CASSKTDRRGGYTF.

Notes on this clone: One junction end does not reproduce the germline sequence, and a read error may be involved. This rearrangement joins TRBV6-5 to TRBJ2-5; D assignment may be TRBD1 or TRBD2 (5 bases each). Germline-derived CDR1 and CDR2 are MNHEY and SVGAGI. This CDR3 comprises 13 residues. DNA for the CDR3: TGTGCCGGCAGGGTGGCGGACTCTGAGACCCAGTACTTC. Protein product: CAGRVADSETQYF.

The V call is TRBV5-1, the J call TRBJ2-5, with TRBD1 matching 7 bases. V lost 3 bases to trimming and J lost 5 bases; unmatched junction nucleotides: 7. Germline V gene data show CDR1 as SGHRS and CDR2 as YFSETQ. This CDR3 has 14 residues. CDR3 protein: CASSSTGFGETQYF. DNA of the CDR3: TGCGCCAGCAGCTCGACAGGGTTCGGGGAGACCCAGTACTTC.

The rearrangement links TRBV9 to TRBJ2-2; no definite D call. The V and J ends lost 0 bases and 5 bases respectively, with 8 bases between them. From germline, CDR1 is SGDLS and CDR2 YYNGEE. The CDR3 has 14 amino acids. The CDR3 protein is CASSVAPRTGELFF. The DNA for the CDR3 is TGTGCCAGCAGCGTAGCTCCAAGGACCGGGGAGCTGTTTTTT.

The chain carries TRBV6-5 and TRBJ2-3; TRBD1 is a possible D gene (6 bases). The CDR3 has 13 amino acids. Trimming removed 6 bases at V and 0 bases at J, with 7 bases between. Germline loops: CDR1 MNHEY, CDR2 SVGAGI. For the CDR3, the DNA is TGTGCCAGCAGCACAGGGAGCACAGATACGCAGTATTTT. Its translation: CASSTGSTDTQYF.

This clone was counted once. CDR3 DNA: TGTGCCAGCAGCTTAACGGCAGGTGGGGACAATCAGCCCCAGCATTTT. Its protein is CASSLTAGGDNQPQHF. The genes are TRBV7-9 and TRBJ1-5; no reliable D call. The germline V gene encodes CDR1 SEHNR and CDR2 FQNEAQ (reference sequence). V was trimmed by 2 bases and J by 3 bases, leaving 14 bases between them. The CDR3 has 16 residues.

This clone appeared a few times. The chain links TRBV29-1 to TRBJ2-3; TRBD1 might be the D (6 bases). CDR3 length: 15 amino acids. Per germline, CDR1 SQVTM and CDR2 ANQGSEA. V dropped 4 bases and J dropped 6 bases, with 20 bases sitting between them. The CDR3 reads CSVVRATGQQDTQYF. The CDR3 DNA is TGCAGCGTTGTACGGGCGACGGGACAACAGGATACGCAGTATTTT.

The rearrangement links TRBV29-1 to TRBJ2-7; 9 bases agree with TRBD1. The CDR3 covers 14 residues. Trimming took 5 bases from V and 6 from J; bases not matched to a gene: 11. Germline assignment: CDR1 SQVTM and CDR2 ANQGSEA. In DNA, the CDR3 is TGCAGCGTTTCTTACTCCGGGACAGGGAGCGAGCAGTACTTC. It is translated as CSVSYSGTGSEQYF.

The rearrangement joins TRBV7-2 to TRBJ1-3; no clear D gene. V was clipped by 1 base and J by 4 bases, with 5 bases between them. Germline CDR1 reads SGHTA; CDR2 reads FQGNSA. The CDR3 runs to 13 residues. CDR3 bases: TGTGCCAGCAGCTTAGAGCGCGGAAACACCATATATTTT. Amino acid sequence: CASSLERGNTIYF.

The V gene is TRBV15, the J gene TRBJ2-2, with 7 bases that match TRBD1. The CDR3 is made up of 15 amino acids. From germline, CDR1 is LNHNV and CDR2 YYDKDF (reference sequence). V shed 4 bases, J shed 5 bases, and the junction held 7 bases outside the gene matches. The CDR3 DNA sequence: TGTGCCACCAGCAACGTTCTACAGGGGACCGGGGAGCTGTTTTTT. Translating gives CATSNVLQGTGELFF.

This clone was counted a few times. This chain links TRBV27 with TRBJ1-2; TRBD1 aligns across 8 bases. CDR1 and CDR2 (germline): MNHEY, SMNVEV (reference sequence). The CDR3 covers 16 residues. Germline trimming cut 5 bases from V and 8 bases from J; bases unmatched to any gene: 16. Here the CDR3 DNA reads TGTGCCAGCAGTCCGCTAAAGGCTACAGGGGGAATAGGCTACACCTTC. Translated, it gives CASSPLKATGGIGYTF.

This clone appeared a few times. The sample holds other DNA sequences that translate to the same CDR3. CDR3 sequence: CASSSGYGYTF. CDR3 coding DNA: TGTGCCAGCAGTTCTGGCTATGGCTACACCTTC. The rearrangement joins TRBV27 to TRBJ1-2, with D unresolved. There are 11 residues in the CDR3. V was shortened by 4 bases and J by 4 bases, with 4 bases between the two germline ends. Germline V gene lookup returns CDR1 MNHEY and CDR2 SMNVEV (reference sequence).

The V gene is TRBV27, the J gene TRBJ1-2, with unresolved D. Trimming removed 6 bases from V and 1 base from J, with 9 bases in between. Germline CDR1 is MNHEY and CDR2 is SMNVEV (reference sequence). The CDR3 is 13 amino acids. CDR3 sequence: CASSPTINYGYTF. In DNA form, the CDR3 reads TGTGCCAGCAGCCCGACCATTAACTATGGCTACACCTTC.

This clone was counted once. The J gene is TRBJ1-5, the V gene TRBV30; D is ambiguous. The CDR3 is made up of 13 amino acids. V was shortened by 4 bases and J by 0 bases, with 7 bases between the two germline ends. The germline CDR1 and CDR2 sequences are GTSNPN and SVGIG (reference sequence). CDR3 residues: CAWTADSNQPQHF. For the CDR3, the DNA is TGTGCCTGGACAGCCGATAGCAATCAGCCCCAGCATTTT.

The J gene is TRBJ2-1, the V gene TRBV5-6, with D possibly matching TRBD2 (5 bases). The germline V gene encodes CDR1 SGHDT and CDR2 YYEEEE. Trimming pared 2 bases from V and 3 bases from J, leaving 6 bases between. The CDR3 is 13 amino acids. CDR3 nucleotide sequence: TGTGCCAGCAGCTTTGACTACTACAATGAGCAGTTCTTC. This sequence encodes CASSFDYYNEQFF.

This clone has more than one count but fewer than ten. The chain couples TRBV10-3 to TRBJ2-1; D ambiguous. CDR3 length equals 15 residues. Germline lookup yields CDR1 ENHRY and CDR2 SYGVKD. Trimming removed 1 base from V and 2 bases from J, with 9 bases in between. The CDR3 DNA is TGTGCCATCAGTGAGTATCGTGGTACCTACAATGAGCAGTTCTTC. Translation: CAISEYRGTYNEQFF.

This clone was counted between two and nine times. The identical CDR3 is also encoded by other nucleotide sequences in the sample. The V call is TRBV11-2, the J call TRBJ2-1; D remains unclear. The CDR3 totals 14 residues. Trimming left V 2 bases short and J 9 bases short, with 14 bases between. Germline CDR1 SGHAT, CDR2 FQNNGV. In nucleotides, the CDR3 is TGTGCCAGCAGCTTATCGTCGCGGCTAGGTGAGCAGTTCTTC. Its protein is CASSLSSRLGEQFF.

The J gene is TRBJ1-4, the V gene TRBV7-6; D gene uncertain. The germline gives CDR1 SGHVS, CDR2 FNYEAQ. Trimming took 1 base from V and 5 from J, leaving 11 bases between them. This CDR3 has 15 amino acids. The CDR3 region is CASSLGRQINEKLFF. In DNA form, the CDR3 reads TGTGCCAGCAGCTTAGGACGCCAGATCAATGAAAAACTGTTTTTT.